These 21 T cell receptor beta chains were all obtained from the same sample, sequenced in a study of T cell responses to AZD1222 COVID-19 vaccine. The table came from immunoSEQ multiplex PCR; TCRdb's copy has only in-frame clones and leaves some out. Among 45,000 to 60,000 clones, 87% were seen once, and the ten largest hold 3.9%. Sequencing was performed on peripheral blood, taken on day 0 of AZD1222 vaccination. These receptors came from an adult in good health.

This rearrangement joins TRBV6-5 to TRBJ1-6; no clear D. Germline CDR1 reads MNHEY; CDR2 reads SVGAGI. This CDR3 has 13 residues. The V gene lost 6 bases and the J gene lost 6 bases, with 9 bases spanning the gap. The CDR3 spells CASRPDGNSPLHF. The CDR3 DNA reads as TGTGCCAGCAGGCCAGACGGTAATTCACCCCTCCACTTT.

The rearrangement joins TRBV19 to TRBJ1-5; 10 bases are a match to TRBD1. CDR1 and CDR2 from the germline V gene are LNHDA and SQIVND (reference sequence). The length of the CDR3 is 16 residues. With V trimmed by 6 bases and J by 4 bases, 9 bases remained unmatched. The CDR3 region is CASSYGGTGDNQPQHF. CDR3 DNA sequence: TGTGCCAGTAGCTACGGGGGGACAGGGGATAATCAGCCCCAGCATTTT.

The genes are TRBV5-6 and TRBJ1-5; D is possibly TRBD1 (5 bases). The germline gives CDR1 SGHDT, CDR2 YYEEEE. The CDR3 is made up of 17 amino acids. Trimming left V 1 base short and J 6 bases short, with 20 bases between. The CDR3 loop is CASSLSRDPGGIQPQHF. The CDR3, as DNA: TGTGCCAGCAGCTTGAGCCGCGACCCCGGGGGGATTCAGCCCCAGCATTTT.

This chain uses TRBV12-3 or TRBV12-4 with TRBJ1-2; weak D call: TRBD1 (6 bases). The CDR3 is 13 residues long. V gave up 6 bases and J gave up 5 bases, with 13 bases separating them. The CDR3 here is CASSPTGPYGYTF. In nucleotides, the CDR3 is TGTGCCAGCAGCCCGACAGGCCCTTATGGCTACACCTTC.

The chain joins TRBV19 to TRBJ2-4; D unresolved. The CDR3 consists of 15 residues. Germline CDR1 LNHDA, CDR2 SQIVND (reference sequence). V lost 3 bases and J 3 bases, leaving 12 bases between the germline ends. CDR3 DNA sequence: TGTGCCAGTAGTATCGGGCAGACCTACAAAAACATTCAGTACTTC. Its protein product is CASSIGQTYKNIQYF.

J is TRBJ1-3 and V is TRBV2; possibly TRBD1 for D (5 bases). Germline V lookup: CDR1 SNHLY, CDR2 FYNNEI. This CDR3 region has 14 residues. Between the trimmed V and J ends, which lost 11 bases and 6 bases, there was a span of 20 bases. The chain's CDR3 is CASSGRQYINTIYF. The CDR3, as DNA: TGTGCCTCCTCTGGGAGACAGTATATAAACACCATATATTTT.

The chain links TRBV5-1 to TRBJ2-3, with TRBD1 matching over 7 bases. The CDR3 runs 14 residues. Unmatched junction bases numbered 3, after V lost 1 base and J lost 4 bases. Germline values: CDR1 SGHRS, CDR2 YFSETQ. The CDR3 nucleotides read TGCGCCAGCAGCTTGTACAGGGGCGCAGATACGCAGTATTTT. This codes for CASSLYRGADTQYF.

This chain joins TRBV24-1 and TRBJ2-3; the D is unclear. V was clipped by 8 bases and J by 3 bases, with 8 bases between them. This CDR3 comprises 12 residues. CDR1 and CDR2 (germline): KGHDR, SFDVKD. CDR3 in DNA: TGTGCCACCAACGACCGGACAGATACGCAGTATTTT. Protein sequence: CATNDRTDTQYF.

This chain links TRBV7-3 with TRBJ2-3; D is unclear. Trimming removed 5 bases from V and 6 bases from J, with 9 bases in between. The CDR3 spans 12 residues. Germline values: CDR1 SGHTA, CDR2 FQGTGA. The CDR3 here is CASSPDSDTQYF. For the CDR3, the DNA is TGTGCCAGCAGCCCGGATTCTGATACGCAGTATTTT.

This clone was counted a single time. CDR3 in DNA: TGTGCCAGCAGCCCTACCGCAGGGTACAGATATGAGCAGTTCTTC. Amino acids: CASSPTAGYRYEQFF. The rearrangement joins TRBV7-3 to TRBJ2-1; D is perhaps TRBD1 (5 bases). The germline CDR1 and CDR2 sequences are SGHTA and FQGTGA. The CDR3 runs 15 residues. Trimming removed 5 bases from V and 8 bases from J, with 19 bases in between.

The chain recombines TRBV10-1 with TRBJ1-3; weak D call: TRBD1 (5 bases). CDR3 length equals 15 residues. The V end was cut by 4 bases, the J end by 0 bases, with 10 bases between. Germline V gene data show CDR1 as WNHNN and CDR2 as SYGVQD (reference sequence). The CDR3: CASSGGTSSGNTIYF. The CDR3, as DNA: TGCGCCAGCAGTGGAGGGACGAGCTCTGGAAACACCATATATTTT.

This chain links TRBV7-9 with TRBJ2-7; D is perhaps TRBD2 (5 bases). The V and J ends lost 4 bases and 4 bases respectively, with 8 bases between them. There are 12 residues in the CDR3. Germline values: CDR1 SEHNR, CDR2 FQNEAQ (reference sequence). CDR3 sequence: CASSSRRYEQYF. CDR3 in DNA: TGTGCCAGCAGCTCCCGGAGGTACGAGCAGTACTTC.

The chain combines TRBV19 with TRBJ1-2; D perhaps matches TRBD1 (6 bases). Germline CDR1 reads LNHDA; CDR2 reads SQIVND (reference sequence). The germline V and J ends were trimmed by 6 bases and 3 bases, with 17 bases remaining between them. The CDR3 is made up of 15 amino acids. CDR3 nucleotides: TGTGCCAGTAGATGGAGGACAGAGCCCCACTATGGCTACACCTTC. Amino acids: CASRWRTEPHYGYTF.

V and J are TRBV5-1 and TRBJ2-7, with D possibly matching TRBD2 (6 bases). Germline assignment: CDR1 SGHRS and CDR2 YFSETQ. The CDR3 contains 12 residues. V lost 3 bases, J lost 3 bases, and 7 bases lay in between. CDR3 residues: CASSWGDYEQYF. CDR3 in DNA: TGCGCCAGCAGCTGGGGGGACTACGAGCAGTACTTC. The entire variable domain, with the rest obtained from reference TRBV5-1 and TRBJ2-7, is as follows: KAGVTQTPRYLIKTRGQQVTLSCSPISGHRSVSWYQQTPGQGLQFLFEYFSETQRNKGNFPGRFSGRQFSNSRSEMNVSTLELGDSALYLCASSWGDYEQYFGPGTRLTVT.

The genes are TRBV2 and TRBJ1-5; a weak D match, TRBD1 (6 bases). With 3 bases removed from V and 0 bases from J, the gap between germline ends came to 15 bases. Germline V gene data show CDR1 as SNHLY and CDR2 as FYNNEI. The CDR3 is made up of 17 amino acids. In DNA form, the CDR3 reads TGTGCCAGCAGTGACTTGGAAACAGGGTTTAGCAATCAGCCCCAGCATTTT. This translates into CASSDLETGFSNQPQHF.

The chain recombines TRBV3-1 (or the pseudogene TRBV3-2) with TRBJ2-7; D is perhaps TRBD1 or TRBD2 (5 bases each). The length of the CDR3 is 12 residues. V shed 8 bases and J shed 6 bases, with 14 bases lying between them. CDR1 is LGHDT and CDR2 is YNNKEL in the germline V gene (reference sequence). Here the CDR3 reads CASGTLNSEQYF. Written as DNA, the CDR3 is TGTGCCAGCGGGACGTTGAATTCCGAGCAGTACTTC.

The chain uses TRBV11-2 and TRBJ1-6, with 9 bases that match TRBD1. V gave up 3 bases and J gave up 18 bases; unmatched junction bases: 15. The CDR3 totals 15 residues. The germline V gene encodes CDR1 SGHAT and CDR2 FQNNGV. The CDR3 sequence is CASSFATGGIQYPHF. DNA for the CDR3: TGTGCCAGCAGCTTCGCGACAGGGGGTATTCAGTACCCCCACTTT.

The rearrangement uses TRBV7-2 and TRBJ2-1; 8 bases line up with TRBD2. This CDR3 contains 15 residues. Germline assignment: CDR1 SGHTA and CDR2 FQGNSA. V dropped 1 base and J dropped 5; count of bases not matched to a gene: 4. The CDR3 loop is CASSLVRGANNEQFF. The CDR3 nucleotides are TGTGCCAGCAGCTTAGTGCGGGGGGCGAACAATGAGCAGTTCTTC.

This chain links TRBV23-1 with TRBJ2-1; 7 bases line up with TRBD2. TRBV23-1 carries the ORF label, with uncertain function. The trim removed 0 bases at V and 5 bases at J, leaving 4 bases unmatched. The CDR3 consists of 15 residues. The CDR3 DNA is TGCGCCAGCAGTCAATCGGGAGGGAGGGACAATGAGCAGTTCTTC. This codes for CASSQSGGRDNEQFF.

The chain links TRBV4-2 to TRBJ2-7, with 11 bases that match TRBD2. Germline V CDR1 and CDR2: LGHNA, YNFKEQ. This CDR3 spans 15 amino acids. V was clipped by 1 base and J by 5 bases; unmatched bases: 4. The CDR3 DNA is TGTGCCAGCAGCCAAGGTATAGCGGGGGGGCACGAGCAGTACTTC. Translated, it gives CASSQGIAGGHEQYF.

The rearrangement links TRBV5-1 to TRBJ2-1; 9 positions match TRBD1. The CDR3 contains 15 residues. The ends lost 2 bases at V and 4 bases at J; junction bases unmatched: 4. The germline V gene has CDR1 SGHRS and CDR2 YFSETQ. CDR3 DNA: TGCGCCAGCAGCTTTGATGGACAGGGGTACAATGAGCAGTTCTTC. Translating gives CASSFDGQGYNEQFF.